Below, 19 T cell receptor beta chains from the same sample are listed, as sequenced in a study of blood T cell repertoires in COVID-19. TCRdb keeps only in-frame clones here, not all; method: immunoSEQ multiplex PCR. Of around 78,000 clones detected, 80% to 90% appear once; the ten largest clones hold approximately 46%. Material: peripheral blood. The receptor source for this set is a human donor in a cohort sampled during active COVID-19.

The gene calls are TRBV18 and TRBJ2-7; D is undetermined. V was cut by 5 bases and J by 6 bases, with 17 bases left in between. The CDR3 length is 14 residues. The V gene's germline CDR1 is KGHSH and CDR2 LQKENI. CDR3 in DNA: TGTGCCAGCTCATCACTTAACAGATTAGGCGAGCAGTACTTC. Residues: CASSSLNRLGEQYF.

The J gene is TRBJ2-7, the V gene TRBV6-2 or TRBV6-3; the match to TRBD1 covers 7 bases. Germline lookup yields CDR1 MNHEY and CDR2 SVGEGT. The CDR3 runs 13 residues. The J segment lost 4 bases and the V segment lost 5 bases, leaving 5 bases of the junction unmatched. DNA for the CDR3: TGTGCCAGCAGTCGATTACAGGGGTACGAGCAGTACTTC. Translation: CASSRLQGYEQYF.

The V call is TRBV7-3, the J call TRBJ2-1, with D perhaps TRBD1 (6 bases). Trimming shortened V by 5 bases and J by 4 bases, and 9 bases separated the two germline ends. This CDR3 has 13 residues. Looked up from germline, CDR1 is SGHTA and CDR2 is FQGTGA. In DNA form, the CDR3 reads TGTGCCAGCAGCACACAGGGTTACAATGAGCAGTTCTTC. Residues: CASSTQGYNEQFF.

CDR3 amino acids: CASRSDTSTDTQYF. As DNA, the CDR3 is TGCGCCAGCAGATCTGACACAAGCACAGATACGCAGTATTTT. The J gene is TRBJ2-3, the V gene TRBV5-1; D remains ambiguous. The germline V gene has CDR1 SGHRS and CDR2 YFSETQ. The V end lost 5 bases, the J end lost 0 bases, and 10 bases lay between the germline ends. The CDR3 has 14 amino acids. The whole variable domain, filled in from reference TRBV5-1 and TRBJ2-3, reads KAGVTQTPRYLIKTRGQQVTLSCSPISGHRSVSWYQQTPGQGLQFLFEYFSETQRNKGNFPGRFSGRQFSNSRSEMNVSTLELGDSALYLCASRSDTSTDTQYFGPGTRLTVL.

V usage is TRBV7-2 and J usage is TRBJ1-6; maybe TRBD1 (6 bases). The germline V gene has CDR1 SGHTA and CDR2 FQGNSA. Trimming shortened V by 5 bases and J by 6 bases, and 14 bases separated the two germline ends. The CDR3 loop spans 15 amino acids. For the CDR3, the DNA is TGTGCCAGCAGCCAAGGACAGACCTTTAATTCACCCCTCCACTTT. This sequence encodes CASSQGQTFNSPLHF.

The chain joins TRBV18 to TRBJ1-3; perhaps TRBD1 as D (5 bases). CDR1 is KGHSH and CDR2 is LQKENI in the germline V gene. V lost 5 bases and J 2 bases, leaving 10 bases between the germline ends. The CDR3 spans 14 residues. As DNA, the CDR3 is TGTGCCAGCTCATCCCAGGGAACTGGAAACACCATATATTTT. This gives the protein CASSSQGTGNTIYF. The full variable domain, rest sourced from reference TRBV18 and TRBJ1-3, is NAGVMQNPRHLVRRRGQEARLRCSPMKGHSHVYWYRQLPEEGLKFMVYLQKENIIDESGMPKERFSAEFPKEGPSILRIQQVVRGDSAAYFCASSSQGTGNTIYFGEGSWLTVV.

With regard to this clone: Because the CDR3 is missing its conserved closing phenylalanine or tryptophan, this is likely a read error. The limits of the CDR3 on the DNA are not certain, so only TCRdb's listed CDR3 is given. The chain recombines TRBV6-7 with TRBJ1-2. TRBV6-7 is labeled an ORF, and its function is uncertain. The CDR3 totals 12 residues, both ends included. CDR3 protein: CASSYPHTGSFL.

This clone appeared a single time. The V call is TRBV6-5, the J call TRBJ2-7; 10 bases align to TRBD1. The V and J ends lost 6 bases and 6 bases, in that order; junction bases with no gene match: 5. CDR3 size: 13 residues. The germline V gene encodes CDR1 MNHEY and CDR2 SVGAGI. The CDR3 is CASSWDRGVEQYF. CDR3 coding DNA: TGTGCCAGCAGCTGGGACAGGGGTGTCGAGCAGTACTTC.

The V call is TRBV7-2, the J call TRBJ1-5; D unclear. CDR3 length: 15 amino acids. Germline-derived CDR1 and CDR2 are SGHTA and FQGNSA. Trimming pared 0 bases from V and 0 bases from J, leaving 6 bases between. In DNA, the CDR3 is TGTGCCAGCAGCTTAGCCAGGTTTAGCAATCAGCCCCAGCATTTT. This translates into CASSLARFSNQPQHF.

The chain joins TRBV24-1 to TRBJ2-1, with a weak D call TRBD2 (5 bases). V was trimmed by 8 bases and J by 2 bases, leaving 12 bases between them. CDR3 length: 14 residues. CDR1 KGHDR and CDR2 SFDVKD come from the germline V gene. The CDR3 here is CATNAGSTYNEQFF. The CDR3 bases are TGTGCCACCAATGCGGGTTCCACCTACAATGAGCAGTTCTTC.

The gene calls are TRBV2 and TRBJ1-4; TRBD1 matches 7 bases. CDR3 size: 16 residues. The junction had 8 bases not matched to a gene; V was cut back by 3 bases and J by 4 bases. Germline loops: CDR1 SNHLY, CDR2 FYNNEI. The CDR3 is CASSEGEGGLNEKLFF. CDR3 bases: TGTGCCAGCAGTGAGGGTGAAGGGGGCCTTAATGAAAAACTGTTTTTT. The full variable domain, with the rest looked up from reference TRBV2 and TRBJ1-4, is EPEVTQTPSHQVTQMGQEVILRCVPISNHLYFYWYRQILGQKVEFLVSFYNNEISEKSEIFDDQFSVERPDGSNFTLKIRSTKLEDSAMYFCASSEGEGGLNEKLFFGSGTQLSVL.

The rearrangement uses TRBV7-2 and TRBJ2-3, with D possibly matching TRBD1 (5 bases). CDR1 is SGHTA, CDR2 FQGNSA, per germline. Trimming left V 0 bases short and J 2 bases short, with 12 bases between. There are 16 residues in the CDR3. DNA for the CDR3: TGTGCCAGCAGCTTAGCGCCCAGGGCCCCCACAGATACGCAGTATTTT. Protein: CASSLAPRAPTDTQYF.

The V gene is TRBV5-4, the J gene TRBJ2-7; D gene uncertain. This CDR3 is 13 amino acids long. Per the germline V gene, CDR1 is SGHNT and CDR2 is YYREEE (reference sequence). Trimming pared 4 bases from V and 0 bases from J, leaving 8 bases between. The CDR3 bases are TGTGCCAGCAGCAAACTAAGCTCCTACGAGCAGTACTTC. Translation gives CASSKLSSYEQYF.

V is TRBV7-9 and J is TRBJ2-6; D perhaps matches TRBD1 (6 bases). V dropped 3 bases and J dropped 0 bases, with 12 bases sitting between them. The length of the CDR3 is 17 residues. In germline, CDR1 is SEHNR, CDR2 FQNEAQ (reference sequence). The CDR3 spells CASSLMTGRSGANVLTF. DNA for the CDR3: TGTGCCAGCAGCTTGATGACAGGCCGCTCTGGGGCCAACGTCCTGACTTTC.

The chain carries TRBV7-9 and TRBJ1-2; unclear D gene. V lost 1 base and J lost 2, with 8 bases in between. This CDR3 contains 14 residues. Per germline, CDR1 SEHNR and CDR2 FQNEAQ (reference sequence). The CDR3 sequence is CASSLGAGNYGYTF. CDR3 in DNA: TGTGCCAGCAGCTTAGGGGCCGGAAACTATGGCTACACCTTC.

CDR3 amino acids: CAWSAGETQYF. In nucleotides, the CDR3 is TGTGCCTGGAGTGCGGGGGAGACCCAGTACTTC. V is TRBV30 and J is TRBJ2-5, with a tentative D call TRBD2 (5 bases). Trimming left V 1 base short and J 5 bases short, with 5 bases between. The CDR3 covers 11 residues. Germline-derived CDR1 and CDR2 are GTSNPN and SVGIG (reference sequence).

The chain couples TRBV2 to TRBJ2-5; TRBD1 matches 7 bases. The CDR3 runs 15 residues. Trimming cost V 4 bases and J 7 bases; bases outside gene matches: 12. CDR1 and CDR2 (germline): SNHLY, FYNNEI. CDR3 in DNA: TGTGCCAGCAGTGTAGCTGAACAGGGGAAGGGGACCCAGTACTTC. Translation: CASSVAEQGKGTQYF.

The chain couples TRBV9 to TRBJ2-7, with a possible D match to TRBD1 (6 bases). The CDR3 runs 13 residues. Trimming stripped 3 bases from V and 2 bases from J, with 9 bases between. Germline CDR1 and CDR2: SGDLS and YYNGEE. CDR3 sequence (DNA): TGTGCCAGCAGCGGGGACACCCCCTACGAGCAGTACTTC. Its translation: CASSGDTPYEQYF.

This CDR3 reads CASSDRGNSPLHF. CDR3 nucleotide sequence: TGTGCCAGTAGCGACAGGGGAAATTCACCCCTCCACTTT. J is TRBJ1-6 and V is TRBV19; 8 nucleotides align to TRBD1. J lost 7 bases, V lost 6 bases, and 2 bases had no gene match. This CDR3 region has 13 residues. Germline CDR1 is LNHDA and CDR2 is SQIVND (reference sequence).